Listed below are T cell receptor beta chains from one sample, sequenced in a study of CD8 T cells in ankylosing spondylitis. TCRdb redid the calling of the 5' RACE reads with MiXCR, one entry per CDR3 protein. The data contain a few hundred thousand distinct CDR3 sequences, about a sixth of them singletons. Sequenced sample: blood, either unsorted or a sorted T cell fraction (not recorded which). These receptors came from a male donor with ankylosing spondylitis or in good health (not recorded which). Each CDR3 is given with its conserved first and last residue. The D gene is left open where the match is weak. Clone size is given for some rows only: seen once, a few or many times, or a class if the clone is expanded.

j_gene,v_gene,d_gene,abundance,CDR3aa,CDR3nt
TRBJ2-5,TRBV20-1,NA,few,CSARGWTQETQYF,TGCAGTGCTAGAGGGTGGACGCAAGAGACCCAGTACTTC
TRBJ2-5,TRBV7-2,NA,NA,CASSFPRGGADETQYF,TGTGCCAGCAGTTTTCCACGAGGGGGGGCAGATGAGACCCAGTACTTC
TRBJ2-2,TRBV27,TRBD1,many,CASSSRDRATGELFF,TGTGCCAGCAGTTCACGGGACAGGGCCACCGGGGAGCTGTTTTTT
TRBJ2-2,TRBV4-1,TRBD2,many,CASSQEGTSGIGELFF,TGCGCCAGCAGCCAAGAAGGGACTAGCGGGATCGGGGAGCTGTTTTTT
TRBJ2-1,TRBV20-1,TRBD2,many,CSASSGTSGYNEQFF,TGCAGTGCTAGCAGTGGGACTAGCGGTTACAATGAGCAGTTCTTC
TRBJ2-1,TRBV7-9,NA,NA,CASSNWADSYNEQFF,TGTGCCAGCAGCAATTGGGCGGATTCCTACAATGAGCAGTTCTTC
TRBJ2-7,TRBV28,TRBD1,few,CASSRRQGASVEQYF,TGTGCCAGCAGCCGAAGACAGGGGGCATCGGTAGAGCAGTACTTC
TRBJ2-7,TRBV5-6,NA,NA,CASSLRQVAYEQYF,TGTGCCAGCAGCCTACGACAGGTCGCCTACGAGCAGTACTTC
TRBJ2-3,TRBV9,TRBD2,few,CASSGGLAGTSTDTQYF,TGTGCCAGCAGCGGCGGACTAGCGGGAACTAGCACAGATACGCAGTATTTT
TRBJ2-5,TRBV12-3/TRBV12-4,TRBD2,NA,CASSLCGGVRETQYF,TGTGCCAGCAGTTTATGCGGGGGGGTAAGAGAGACCCAGTACTTC
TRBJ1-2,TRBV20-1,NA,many,CSARGWDGDPYRYTF,TGCAGTGCTAGGGGATGGGACGGAGACCCTTATCGCTACACCTTC
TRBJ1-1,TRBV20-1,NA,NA,CSAGWGQGNTEAFF,TGCAGTGCTGGTTGGGGGCAGGGGAACACTGAAGCTTTCTTT
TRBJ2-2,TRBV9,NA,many,CASSVASNGDTGELFF,TGTGCCAGCAGCGTAGCTAGTAACGGGGACACCGGGGAGCTGTTTTTT
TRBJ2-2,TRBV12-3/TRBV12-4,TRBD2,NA,CASSAGLAGAPLVDGELFF,TGTGCCAGCAGTGCGGGACTAGCGGGAGCCCCACTTGTTGACGGGGAGCTGTTTTTT
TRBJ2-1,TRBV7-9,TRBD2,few,CASSLQGGVPAYNEQFF,TGTGCCAGCAGCTTACAGGGAGGGGTTCCGGCCTACAATGAGCAGTTCTTC
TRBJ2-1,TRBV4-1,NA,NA,CASSQDTASTFF,TGCGCCAGCAGCCAAGATACGGCGTCAACGTTCTTC
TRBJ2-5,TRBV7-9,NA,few,CASSPLGGTKETQYF,TGTGCCAGCAGCCCGCTAGGCGGGACGAAAGAGACCCAGTACTTC
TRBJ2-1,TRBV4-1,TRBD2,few,CASSQVLAAHNEQFF,TGCGCCAGCAGCCAAGTTCTAGCGGCCCACAATGAGCAGTTCTTC
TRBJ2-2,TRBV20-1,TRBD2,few,CSAAPGLAGEYSGAGELFF,TGCAGTGCTGCGCCGGGACTAGCGGGAGAGTATTCGGGGGCCGGGGAGCTGTTTTTT
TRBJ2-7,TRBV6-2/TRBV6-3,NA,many,CASSYSTLETTEQYF,TGTGCCAGCAGTTACTCGACACTCGAAACCACGGAGCAGTACTTC
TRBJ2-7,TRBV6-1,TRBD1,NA,CASSITGQGPEQYF,TGTGCCAGCAGTATAACCGGACAGGGCCCCGAGCAGTACTTC
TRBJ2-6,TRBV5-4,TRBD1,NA,CASSRTGAGANVLTF,TGTGCCAGCAGCCGAACAGGGGCTGGGGCCAACGTCCTGACTTTC